Listed here are 30 T cell receptor beta chains from one sample, sequenced in a study of OX40 agonist ivuxolimab in advanced cancers. Sequencing was performed with immunoSEQ multiplex PCR; in TCRdb, only in-frame clones are kept and a portion is missing. The sample lists 50,000 to 65,000 clones, approximately 87% seen once, with approximately 6.8% in the top ten. Specimen: CD4+ or CD8+ T cells sorted from blood, collected in a trial of the OX40 agonist ivuxolimab. These receptors were obtained from an adult with an advanced solid tumor such as melanoma, head and neck, liver or kidney cancer.

The gene calls are TRBV7-9 and TRBJ1-1; 7 bases map to TRBD1. In germline, CDR1 is SEHNR, CDR2 FQNEAQ (reference sequence). Trimming cost V 6 bases and J 1 base; bases outside gene matches: 2. This CDR3 is built from 13 residues. CDR3 coding DNA: TGTGCCAGCAGGTGGGACAGGAACACTGAAGCTTTCTTT. It encodes CASRWDRNTEAFF.

The chain links TRBV5-1 to TRBJ2-3; 8 nucleotides align to TRBD2. The junction had 11 bases not matched to a gene; V was cut back by 4 bases and J by 1 base. The CDR3 is 17 amino acids. Germline assignment: CDR1 SGHRS and CDR2 YFSETQ. The CDR3 protein is CASSLPSGGAGTDTQYF. The CDR3 bases are TGCGCCAGCAGCCTACCCTCGGGGGGGGCTGGCACAGATACGCAGTATTTT.

This clone has a handful of counts. J is TRBJ1-6 and V is TRBV6-5, with D uncertain. The V gene's germline CDR1 is MNHEY and CDR2 SVGAGI. CDR3 size: 12 residues. V was pared by 5 bases and J by 5 bases, with 4 bases between. The CDR3 sequence: CASSDHNSPLHF. CDR3 nucleotide sequence: TGTGCCAGCAGTGATCATAATTCACCCCTCCACTTT.

The chain couples TRBV18 to TRBJ1-4, with D perhaps matching TRBD1 (5 bases). CDR3 size: 14 residues. Germline V gene lookup returns CDR1 KGHSH and CDR2 LQKENI. Trimming cost V 5 bases and J 4 bases, with 11 bases left between them. In nucleotides, the CDR3 is TGTGCCAGCTCATCCGGGGCCCTTAATGAAAAACTGTTTTTT. Translated: CASSSGALNEKLFF.

This chain uses TRBV28 with TRBJ1-2, with 9 positions matching TRBD1. V was pared by 8 bases and J by 7 bases, with 2 bases of the junction left unmatched. Germline V lookup: CDR1 MDHEN, CDR2 SYDVKM. The CDR3 covers 11 residues. CDR3: CASGTGFGYTF. The CDR3 DNA reads as TGTGCCAGCGGGACAGGGTTTGGCTACACCTTC.

The gene calls are TRBV6-1 and TRBJ2-5; D uncertain. The CDR3 has 14 amino acids. The germline CDR1 and CDR2 sequences are MNHNS and SASEGT. Trimming pared 0 bases from V and 7 bases from J, leaving 12 bases between. CDR3 region: CASSEASHPGTQYF. The DNA of the CDR3 is TGTGCCAGCAGTGAAGCGAGTCACCCTGGGACCCAGTACTTC.

The count of this clone is one. The rearrangement joins TRBV19 to TRBJ1-5; tentative D call: TRBD1 (6 bases). CDR3 length: 15 residues. Germline-derived CDR1 and CDR2 are LNHDA and SQIVND (reference sequence). Trimming took 5 bases from V and 11 from J, leaving 22 bases between them. The chain's CDR3 is CASSSQTGFQNAQHF. As DNA, the CDR3 is TGTGCCAGTAGTTCTCAGACAGGCTTCCAAAACGCCCAGCATTTT.

This clone was counted between two and nine times. CDR3 protein: CASEGNYGYTF. Here the CDR3 DNA reads TGTGCTTCCGAGGGGAACTATGGCTACACCTTC. The chain is built from TRBV6-5 and TRBJ1-2, with D perhaps TRBD1 (5 bases). The germline CDR1 and CDR2 sequences are MNHEY and SVGAGI. This CDR3 spans 11 amino acids.

The chain recombines TRBV9 with TRBJ2-5; either TRBD1 or TRBD2 may supply D (5 bases each). The CDR3 runs to 16 residues. V was pared by 0 bases and J by 5 bases, with 17 bases between. Germline CDR1 SGDLS, CDR2 YYNGEE. The CDR3 region is CASSVDPGTEGETQYF. The CDR3 coding sequence is TGTGCCAGCAGCGTAGACCCCGGGACCGAGGGGGAGACCCAGTACTTC.

This clone has a single count. This CDR3 is CASSLLQGLSGNTIYF. The DNA of the CDR3 is TGTGCCAGCTCCCTTTTACAGGGGCTCTCTGGAAACACCATATATTTT. V and J are TRBV18 and TRBJ1-3; 7 nucleotides align to TRBD1. The germline CDR1 and CDR2 sequences are KGHSH and LQKENI. V shed 6 bases, J shed 0 bases, and the junction held 8 bases outside the gene matches. This CDR3 region has 16 residues. Full variable domain (rest looked up from reference TRBV18 and TRBJ1-3): NAGVMQNPRHLVRRRGQEARLRCSPMKGHSHVYWYRQLPEEGLKFMVYLQKENIIDESGMPKERFSAEFPKEGPSILRIQQVVRGDSAAYFCASSLLQGLSGNTIYFGEGSWLTVV.

This chain joins TRBV5-4 and TRBJ2-3; D might be TRBD1 or TRBD2, each matching 6 bases. Germline assignment: CDR1 SGHNT and CDR2 YYREEE (reference sequence). The CDR3 is made up of 14 amino acids. The ends were cut back, 0 bases at V and 6 bases at J, with 11 bases in the middle. The DNA for the CDR3 is TGTGCCAGCAGCTTGGCCCGGGGGCCCGATACGCAGTATTTT. It translates to CASSLARGPDTQYF.

The V and J genes are TRBV10-3 and TRBJ1-2; 7 nucleotides line up with TRBD1. CDR3 length equals 14 residues. The junction had 13 bases not matched to a gene; V was cut back by 8 bases and J by 7 bases. CDR1 and CDR2 (germline): ENHRY, SYGVKD. The CDR3 DNA sequence: TGTGCCATCCGGGACTCCGCGACAGGGATTGGCTACACCTTC. This gives the protein CAIRDSATGIGYTF.

The chain joins TRBV19 to TRBJ2-5; no firm D call. Trimming cost V 6 bases and J 2 bases, with 10 bases left between them. CDR3 length: 13 residues. Germline loops: CDR1 LNHDA, CDR2 SQIVND (reference sequence). This CDR3 reads CASRATYQETQYF. The CDR3 DNA follows: TGTGCCAGTAGGGCGACGTATCAAGAGACCCAGTACTTC.

The gene calls are TRBV9 and TRBJ1-2; 7 bases fit TRBD1. V was pared by 3 bases and J by 7 bases, with 9 bases of the junction left unmatched. CDR1 and CDR2 (germline): SGDLS, YYNGEE. The length of the CDR3 is 14 residues. The CDR3: CASSGDRARGGYTF. The CDR3 DNA sequence: TGTGCCAGCAGCGGAGACAGGGCGCGGGGTGGCTACACCTTC. Using reference TRBV9 and TRBJ1-2 for the parts outside the CDR3, the full variable domain is DSGVTQTPKHLITATGQRVTLRCSPRSGDLSVYWYQQSLDQGLQFLIQYYNGEERAKGNILERFSAQQFPDLHSELNLSSLELGDSALYFCASSGDRARGGYTFGSGTRLTVV.

This chain connects TRBV6-5 to TRBJ2-7; 10 positions match TRBD1. This CDR3 has 14 amino acids. J lost 2 bases, V lost 2 bases, and 0 bases had no gene match. Germline V gene sequence: CDR1 MNHEY, CDR2 SVGAGI. CDR3 coding DNA: TGTGCCAGCAGTTACGACAGGGGGCCCTACGAGCAGTACTTC. Amino acids: CASSYDRGPYEQYF.

This chain links TRBV18 with TRBJ1-5; the D gene is possibly TRBD1 (5 bases). V was pared by 3 bases and J by 4 bases, with 16 bases between. The length of the CDR3 is 16 residues. Germline V gene sequence: CDR1 KGHSH, CDR2 LQKENI. The CDR3 here is CASSPKGVDQNQPQHF. In nucleotides, the CDR3 is TGTGCCAGCTCACCTAAAGGGGTAGACCAAAATCAGCCCCAGCATTTT.

J is TRBJ1-1 and V is TRBV4-2; TRBD1 is a possible D gene (6 bases). The CDR3 runs 15 residues. Germline-derived CDR1 and CDR2 are LGHNA and YNFKEQ. V lost 0 bases and J lost 6, with 14 bases in between. Here the CDR3 reads CASSQESRGWAEAFF. The CDR3 region has the DNA TGTGCCAGCAGCCAAGAGTCCAGGGGATGGGCTGAAGCTTTCTTT.

The rearrangement uses TRBV9 and TRBJ1-1; 8 nucleotides match TRBD1. Germline trimming cut 4 bases from V and 7 bases from J; bases unmatched to any gene: 21. From germline, CDR1 is SGDLS and CDR2 YYNGEE. The CDR3 contains 18 residues. For the CDR3, the DNA is TGTGCCAGCAGCAGACTTAAAGACAGGGGTGCTCCCGCCCATGAAGCTTTCTTT. It specifies CASSRLKDRGAPAHEAFF.

This clone was observed a single time. The chain is built from TRBV5-1 and TRBJ2-1; D remains ambiguous. The germline V and J ends were trimmed by 1 base and 0 bases, with 8 bases remaining between them. Looked up from germline, CDR1 is SGHRS and CDR2 is YFSETQ. The CDR3 extends over 15 amino acids. Here the CDR3 DNA reads TGCGCCAGCAGCTTGTTCTCCAGCTCCTACAATGAGCAGTTCTTC. Amino acid sequence: CASSLFSSSYNEQFF. Supplemented by reference TRBV5-1 and TRBJ2-1, the full variable domain reads KAGVTQTPRYLIKTRGQQVTLSCSPISGHRSVSWYQQTPGQGLQFLFEYFSETQRNKGNFPGRFSGRQFSNSRSEMNVSTLELGDSALYLCASSLFSSSYNEQFFGPGTRLTVL.

The V gene is TRBV5-1, the J gene TRBJ1-2; TRBD1 aligns across 11 bases. Trimming at V came to 4 bases and at J to 8 bases, leaving 10 bases not matched to a gene. The CDR3 sequence is 15 residues long. Germline V gene sequence: CDR1 SGHRS, CDR2 YFSETQ. DNA of the CDR3: TGCGCCAGCAGCCCTGGGAGGACAGGGGGCGCGGGCTACACCTTC. This codes for CASSPGRTGGAGYTF. The entire variable domain, with the rest obtained from reference TRBV5-1 and TRBJ1-2, is as follows: KAGVTQTPRYLIKTRGQQVTLSCSPISGHRSVSWYQQTPGQGLQFLFEYFSETQRNKGNFPGRFSGRQFSNSRSEMNVSTLELGDSALYLCASSPGRTGGAGYTFGSGTRLTVV.

This clone was picked up one time. J is TRBJ2-2 and V is TRBV19; 15 bases match TRBD2. This CDR3 contains 19 residues. The V segment lost 3 bases and the J segment 3 bases; nucleotides outside the gene matches: 8. Germline CDR1 is LNHDA and CDR2 is SQIVND (reference sequence). The CDR3 is CASSMRTSGGAYYTGELFF. The CDR3 DNA follows: TGTGCCAGTAGTATGAGGACTAGCGGGGGGGCCTACTACACCGGGGAGCTGTTTTTT.

The rearrangement links TRBV5-1 to TRBJ2-5, with 7 nucleotides matching TRBD2. V lost 0 bases to trimming and J lost 3 bases; unmatched junction nucleotides: 5. CDR3 length: 15 amino acids. Germline CDR1 and CDR2: SGHRS and YFSETQ. CDR3 DNA sequence: TGCGCCAGCAGCTTGGATGGCGGGGGTGAAGAGACCCAGTACTTC. This encodes CASSLDGGGEETQYF.

The rearrangement uses TRBV25-1 and TRBJ1-2; no definite D call. The CDR3 totals 14 residues. Trimming left V 5 bases short and J 5 bases short, with 15 bases between. Looked up from germline, CDR1 is MGHDK and CDR2 is SYGVNS. The CDR3 reads CASSTPGRVYGYTF. Written as DNA, the CDR3 is TGTGCCAGCAGTACTCCTGGGAGGGTTTATGGCTACACCTTC.

The chain combines TRBV10-3 with TRBJ2-2; TRBD2 might be the D (5 bases). This CDR3 spans 14 amino acids. Trimming took off 3 bases at V and 8 bases at J, with 13 bases between the two ends. Germline CDR1 reads ENHRY; CDR2 reads SYGVKD. CDR3 sequence: CAISDLGVQGELFF. The DNA for the CDR3 is TGTGCCATCAGTGACCTGGGAGTCCAGGGGGAGCTGTTTTTT.

The chain uses TRBV4-1 and TRBJ1-3; no firm D call. Trimming left V 3 bases short and J 0 bases short, with 9 bases between. The CDR3 runs to 15 residues. Germline V gives CDR1 MGHRA, CDR2 YSYEKL. CDR3 region: CASSQVPSSGNTIYF. CDR3 bases: TGCGCCAGCAGCCAGGTCCCCAGCTCTGGAAACACCATATATTTT.

This clone appeared once. The chain recombines TRBV5-1 with TRBJ2-6; TRBD2 might be the D (7 bases). Trimming left V 4 bases short and J 2 bases short, with 10 bases between. From germline, CDR1 is SGHRS and CDR2 YFSETQ. The CDR3 consists of 15 residues. The CDR3 bases are TGCGCCAGCAGCGGAGGGGGGGCTGGGGCCAACGTCCTGACTTTC. This translates into CASSGGGAGANVLTF.

Here the CDR3 reads CASSMFRVASGGATTQYF. The CDR3 DNA is TGTGCCAGTAGTATGTTCCGGGTGGCTAGCGGGGGGGCCACTACGCAGTATTTT. The chain has TRBV19 and TRBJ2-3; 12 nucleotides match TRBD2. The trim removed 3 bases at V and 8 bases at J, leaving 15 bases unmatched. Germline V gene sequence: CDR1 LNHDA, CDR2 SQIVND (reference sequence). This CDR3 has 18 amino acids. The full variable domain, rest sourced from reference TRBV19 and TRBJ2-3, is DGGITQSPKYLFRKEGQNVTLSCEQNLNHDAMYWYRQDPGQGLRLIYYSQIVNDFQKGDIAEGYSVSREKKESFPLTVTSAQKNPTAFYLCASSMFRVASGGATTQYFGPGTRLTVL.

The J gene is TRBJ2-1, the V gene TRBV5-1, with 8 bases that match TRBD2. This CDR3 has 16 residues. Trimming at V came to 3 bases and at J to 2 bases, leaving 7 bases not matched to a gene. Germline V CDR1 and CDR2: SGHRS, YFSETQ. The CDR3 nucleotides read TGCGCCAGCAGCTCGGGAGGCGGGGGGACCTACAATGAGCAGTTCTTC. It is translated as CASSSGGGGTYNEQFF. Full variable domain (outside the CDR3, taken from reference TRBV5-1 and TRBJ2-1): KAGVTQTPRYLIKTRGQQVTLSCSPISGHRSVSWYQQTPGQGLQFLFEYFSETQRNKGNFPGRFSGRQFSNSRSEMNVSTLELGDSALYLCASSSGGGGTYNEQFFGPGTRLTVL.

The CDR3 nucleotides are TGTGCCAGCAGTTACTCGGGGGGGGTCAAAAACATTCAGTACTTC. Translated, it gives CASSYSGGVKNIQYF. The rearrangement uses TRBV6-5 and TRBJ2-4, with TRBD2 matching 7 bases. The CDR3 is made up of 15 amino acids. Germline-derived CDR1 and CDR2 are MNHEY and SVGAGI. With 0 bases clipped from V and 3 bases from J, the junction kept 2 bases outside the gene matches.

V usage is TRBV5-1 and J usage is TRBJ2-7, with a tentative D call TRBD1 (6 bases). The CDR3 has 14 amino acids. Germline V gene lookup returns CDR1 SGHRS and CDR2 YFSETQ. Trimming took 0 bases from V and 2 from J, leaving 9 bases between them. The CDR3 nucleotides read TGCGCCAGCAGCTTGGGGACAGCGCCCTACGAGCAGTACTTC. It encodes CASSLGTAPYEQYF.